These 25 T cell receptor beta chains originate from one sample sequenced in a study of identifying expanded T cells in peripheral blood. The protocol was immunoSEQ multiplex PCR, while the TCRdb copy is restricted to in-frame clones and leaves out a portion. Of about 100,000 clones listed, about 90% are singletons. The sequenced sample was blood. Source of these receptors: a person aged 18 to 75 in good health.

The V gene is TRBV19, the J gene TRBJ2-3, with D uncertain. Germline CDR1 is LNHDA and CDR2 is SQIVND (reference sequence). With 8 bases removed from V and 5 bases from J, the gap between germline ends came to 8 bases. This CDR3 is built from 11 residues. The DNA of the CDR3 is TGTGCCAGTTCTGTGGGAGATACGCAGTATTTT. It specifies CASSVGDTQYF.

The V and J genes are TRBV12-5 and TRBJ1-4, with D uncertain. The CDR3 is made up of 14 amino acids. V lost 4 bases and J lost 8, with 14 bases in between. Germline CDR1 and CDR2: LGHNT and FRNRAP. Here the CDR3 DNA reads TGTGCTAGTGGTTCCCCTGGGTCAAGGGAAAAACTGTTTTTT. Its protein is CASGSPGSREKLFF.

The rearrangement joins TRBV28 to TRBJ1-5; 9 nucleotides align to TRBD1. This CDR3 comprises 18 residues. V lost 6 bases and J lost 2; bases outside the gene matches: 14. The germline gives CDR1 MDHEN, CDR2 SYDVKM. As DNA, the CDR3 is TGTGCCAGCAGGTTACCGGGACAGGGAAAAAAGGGCAATCAGCCCCAGCATTTT. Its protein product is CASRLPGQGKKGNQPQHF. The variable domain in full, with the rest retrieved from reference TRBV28 and TRBJ1-5, is DVKVTQSSRYLVKRTGEKVFLECVQDMDHENMFWYRQDPGLGLRLIYFSYDVKMKEKGDIPEGYSVSREKKERFSLILESASTNQTSMYLCASRLPGQGKKGNQPQHFGDGTRLSIL.

V and J are TRBV6-5 and TRBJ2-7, with 7 bases lining up with TRBD2. V lost 5 bases to trimming and J lost 4 bases; unmatched junction nucleotides: 2. The CDR3 has 12 residues. CDR1 MNHEY and CDR2 SVGAGI come from the germline V gene. CDR3 DNA: TGTGCCAGCAGTGAAGCGGGATACGAGCAGTACTTC. Amino acid sequence: CASSEAGYEQYF.

The chain uses TRBV5-1 and TRBJ2-3, with TRBD1 identical over 9 bases. The CDR3 covers 15 residues. V was clipped by 3 bases and J by 0 bases; unmatched bases: 2. CDR1 is SGHRS, CDR2 YFSETQ, per germline. In nucleotides, the CDR3 is TGCGCCAGCAGCTCACAGGGGGCTAGCACAGATACGCAGTATTTT. It codes for CASSSQGASTDTQYF. Full variable domain (rest looked up from reference TRBV5-1 and TRBJ2-3): KAGVTQTPRYLIKTRGQQVTLSCSPISGHRSVSWYQQTPGQGLQFLFEYFSETQRNKGNFPGRFSGRQFSNSRSEMNVSTLELGDSALYLCASSSQGASTDTQYFGPGTRLTVL.

This chain links TRBV5-5 with TRBJ1-1; no clear D gene. The length of the CDR3 is 16 residues. Germline lookup yields CDR1 SGHKS and CDR2 YYEKEE (reference sequence). Between the trimmed V and J ends, which lost 2 bases and 1 base, there was a span of 15 bases. DNA of the CDR3: TGTGCCAGCAGCTTTTCGGGCTATAGGTCGAACACTGAAGCTTTCTTT. This translates into CASSFSGYRSNTEAFF.

This sequence joins TRBV5-4 and TRBJ2-5, with TRBD2 as a possible D gene (5 bases). The J call is doubtful: the DNA matches TRBJ2-7 better. Germline CDR1 reads SGHNT; CDR2 reads YYREEE (reference sequence). The CDR3 spans 14 residues. The CDR3 bases are TGTGCCAGCAGCTTGCGAGGGTTGGGCTACGAGCAGTACTTC. Residues: CASSLRGLGYEQYF.

The rearrangement links TRBV6-6 to TRBJ2-7; D is uncertain. Trimming removed 5 bases from V and 7 bases from J, with 12 bases in between. This CDR3 spans 12 amino acids. Germline V gene sequence: CDR1 MNHNY, CDR2 SVGAGI (reference sequence). The CDR3 region is CASSLSLGEQYF. The CDR3 DNA reads as TGTGCCAGCAGTCTGTCCCTCGGGGAGCAGTACTTC.

The V gene is TRBV5-1, the J gene TRBJ1-4; 11 nucleotides agree with TRBD1. The CDR3 sequence is 15 residues long. Germline trimming cut 4 bases from V and 8 bases from J; bases unmatched to any gene: 7. The germline V gene has CDR1 SGHRS and CDR2 YFSETQ. This chain's CDR3 is CASSPGTGGREKLFF. CDR3 DNA: TGCGCCAGCAGCCCTGGGACAGGGGGAAGGGAAAAACTGTTTTTT.

The rearrangement links TRBV15 to TRBJ1-1; maybe TRBD1 (6 bases). The V gene's germline CDR1 is LNHNV and CDR2 YYDKDF (reference sequence). The ends were cut back, 2 bases at V and 3 bases at J, with 13 bases in the middle. The CDR3 length is 15 residues. For the CDR3, the DNA is TGTGCCACCAGCAGACGAGGGAACAGGGACACTGAAGCTTTCTTT. Translation: CATSRRGNRDTEAFF.

This chain uses TRBV11-3 with TRBJ2-7, with TRBD2 matching over 7 bases. The CDR3 length is 17 residues. Germline V CDR1 and CDR2: SGHNT, YENEEA. V was pared by 3 bases and J by 0 bases, with 11 bases of the junction left unmatched. The CDR3 DNA reads TGTGCCAGCAGCTTCGGGGGGTGGGAACACAGCTCCTACGAGCAGTACTTC. It is translated as CASSFGGWEHSSYEQYF.

The rearrangement uses TRBV6-5 and TRBJ1-2, with D possibly being TRBD1 (6 bases). Trimming removed 0 bases at V and 7 bases at J, with 18 bases between. Germline loops: CDR1 MNHEY, CDR2 SVGAGI. CDR3 size: 16 residues. The CDR3 DNA reads as TGTGCCAGCAGTTACTCATCAGGGGAACATATGGGTGGCTACACCTTC. The encoded protein is CASSYSSGEHMGGYTF.

The genes are TRBV5-1 and TRBJ2-7, with 7 bases aligning to TRBD2. CDR1 SGHRS and CDR2 YFSETQ come from the germline V gene. This CDR3 spans 14 amino acids. V lost 0 bases and J lost 5; bases outside the gene matches: 5. The CDR3: CASSLVGGNDEQYF. The CDR3 DNA reads as TGCGCCAGCAGCTTGGTGGGGGGGAACGACGAGCAGTACTTC.

The J gene is TRBJ1-5, the V gene TRBV27, with 10 nucleotides matching TRBD1. CDR1 is MNHEY and CDR2 is SMNVEV in the germline V gene (reference sequence). CDR3 length: 16 residues. V shed 4 bases, J shed 0 bases, and the junction held 3 bases outside the gene matches. The CDR3: CASSSGTGASNQPQHF. CDR3 coding DNA: TGTGCCAGCAGTTCGGGGACAGGGGCTAGCAATCAGCCCCAGCATTTT.

This rearrangement joins TRBV13 to TRBJ2-1; D is perhaps TRBD2 (6 bases). In germline, CDR1 is PRHDT, CDR2 FYEKMQ (reference sequence). The CDR3 length is 20 residues. With 5 bases removed from V and 0 bases from J, the gap between germline ends came to 26 bases. This CDR3 reads CASSGLNSGFERSSYNEQFF. The CDR3 DNA sequence: TGTGCCAGCAGCGGACTTAATAGCGGCTTTGAAAGGAGCTCCTACAATGAGCAGTTCTTC.

J is TRBJ2-3 and V is TRBV11-3; D gene uncertain. V lost 2 bases, J lost 6 bases, and 12 bases lay in between. The CDR3 runs to 14 residues. From germline, CDR1 is SGHNT and CDR2 YENEEA. The CDR3 here is CASSLLRVGDTQYF. CDR3 DNA sequence: TGTGCCAGCAGCTTACTACGGGTGGGGGATACGCAGTATTTT.

This rearrangement joins TRBV4-2 to TRBJ1-2; D gene ambiguous. Germline V CDR1 and CDR2: LGHNA, YNFKEQ. V lost 0 bases and J lost 2, with 10 bases in between. The CDR3 runs 15 residues. CDR3 loop: CASSQETSLNYGYTF. CDR3 in DNA: TGTGCCAGCAGCCAAGAAACTAGCCTAAACTATGGCTACACCTTC.

The rearrangement uses TRBV5-5 and TRBJ1-5, with 8 bases that match TRBD1. The CDR3 runs 16 residues. Trimming removed 4 bases from V and 7 bases from J; junction bases left unmatched: 13. Germline CDR1 reads SGHKS; CDR2 reads YYEKEE (reference sequence). CDR3 coding DNA: TGTGCCAGCAGCGCCCAGGGGGCCCTTCGGGGGCAGCCCCAGCATTTT. It encodes CASSAQGALRGQPQHF.

This clone was seen a handful of times. The chain couples TRBV6-1 to TRBJ1-2; D uncertain. CDR1 MNHNS and CDR2 SASEGT come from the germline V gene. The CDR3 extends over 12 amino acids. Trimming took off 0 bases at V and 8 bases at J, with 7 bases between the two ends. This CDR3 is CASSEAARGYTF. In DNA, the CDR3 is TGTGCCAGCAGTGAAGCAGCGAGGGGCTACACCTTC.

V usage is TRBV18 and J usage is TRBJ1-2, with 11 bases that match TRBD1. Germline V gene data show CDR1 as KGHSH and CDR2 as LQKENI. The CDR3 runs to 15 residues. V lost 3 bases to trimming and J lost 4 bases; unmatched junction nucleotides: 4. The CDR3 region is CASSPGGQGVYGYTF. CDR3 DNA: TGTGCCAGCTCACCGGGGGGACAGGGGGTCTATGGCTACACCTTC.

The chain joins TRBV5-1 to TRBJ1-2; TRBD1 matches at 8 bases. The germline CDR1 and CDR2 sequences are SGHRS and YFSETQ. Unmatched junction bases numbered 6, after V lost 4 bases and J lost 1 base. The CDR3 length is 15 residues. CDR3 residues: CASSRGQADNYGYTF. CDR3 in DNA: TGCGCCAGCAGCCGGGGACAGGCGGATAACTATGGCTACACCTTC.

This clone was detected only once. This chain uses TRBV6-5 with TRBJ1-1, with D tentatively TRBD1 (5 bases). This CDR3 has 15 amino acids. V lost 6 bases and J lost 3, with 17 bases in between. Germline CDR1 reads MNHEY; CDR2 reads SVGAGI. Here the CDR3 DNA reads TGTGCCAGCAGCAAAGGCTCCTTAGGGGACACTGAAGCTTTCTTT. Its protein is CASSKGSLGDTEAFF.

This clone was recorded only once. The chain joins TRBV10-1 to TRBJ1-4; D remains ambiguous. The CDR3 is 15 residues long. V was cut by 4 bases and J by 0 bases, with 9 bases left in between. Germline V lookup: CDR1 WNHNN, CDR2 SYGVQD (reference sequence). The CDR3 DNA follows: TGCGCCAGCAGTGCCAGCCGTGCAACTAATGAAAAACTGTTTTTT. It is translated as CASSASRATNEKLFF.

The rearrangement uses TRBV29-1 and TRBJ2-3; 7 bases agree with TRBD1. CDR1 is SQVTM and CDR2 is ANQGSEA in the germline V gene. The ends lost 4 bases at V and 0 bases at J; junction bases unmatched: 4. The CDR3 spans 14 residues. The CDR3 region is CSVGDRASTDTQYF. Here the CDR3 DNA reads TGCAGCGTTGGGGACAGAGCTAGCACAGATACGCAGTATTTT.

The genes are TRBV18 and TRBJ1-1, with 7 bases fitting TRBD1. The length of the CDR3 is 13 residues. Per germline, CDR1 KGHSH and CDR2 LQKENI. The junction had 1 base not matched to a gene; V was cut back by 3 bases and J by 3 bases. CDR3 sequence: CASSPDRDTEAFF. Written as DNA, the CDR3 is TGTGCCAGCTCACCCGACAGGGACACTGAAGCTTTCTTT. The variable domain in full, completed from reference TRBV18 and TRBJ1-1, reads NAGVMQNPRHLVRRRGQEARLRCSPMKGHSHVYWYRQLPEEGLKFMVYLQKENIIDESGMPKERFSAEFPKEGPSILRIQQVVRGDSAAYFCASSPDRDTEAFFGQGTRLTVV.